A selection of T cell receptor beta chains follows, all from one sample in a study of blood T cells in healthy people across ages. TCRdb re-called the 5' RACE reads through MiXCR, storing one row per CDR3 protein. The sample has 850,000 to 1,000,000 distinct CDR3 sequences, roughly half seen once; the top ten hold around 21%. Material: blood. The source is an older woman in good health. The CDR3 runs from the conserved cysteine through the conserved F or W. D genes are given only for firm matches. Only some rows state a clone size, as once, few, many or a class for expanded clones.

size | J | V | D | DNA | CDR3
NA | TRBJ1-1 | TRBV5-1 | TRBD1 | TGCGCCAGCAGATCTGGGACAGAGATCACTGAAGCTTTCTTT | CASRSGTEITEAFF
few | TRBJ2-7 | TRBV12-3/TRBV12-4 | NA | TGTGCCAGCAGTTTCCAGGCAGGCACCTACGAGCAGTACTTC | CASSFQAGTYEQYF
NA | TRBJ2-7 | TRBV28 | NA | TGTGCCAGCAGGGACAGTGGCCCCTACGAGCAGTACTTC | CASRDSGPYEQYF
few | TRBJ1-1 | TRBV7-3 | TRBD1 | TGTGCCAGCAGCCGAAGACAGGGGTGGACTGAAGCTTTCTTT | CASSRRQGWTEAFF
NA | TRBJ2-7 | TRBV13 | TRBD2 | TGTGCCAGCAGTGGGCGGGAGTATCACGAGCAGTACTTC | CASSGREYHEQYF
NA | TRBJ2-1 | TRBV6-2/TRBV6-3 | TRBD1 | TGTGCCAGCAGGAATGGACAGGGAAAAAATGAGCAGTTCTTC | CASRNGQGKNEQFF
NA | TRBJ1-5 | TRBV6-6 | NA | TGTGCCAGCAGTTACGTTGGCAGTGCCAATCAGCCCCAGCATTTT | CASSYVGSANQPQHF
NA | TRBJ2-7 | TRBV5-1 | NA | TGCGCCAGCAGTGGCGGGGCGGCGGGGTCCTACGAGCAGTACTTC | CASSGGAAGSYEQYF
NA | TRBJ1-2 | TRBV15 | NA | TGTGCCACCAGCAGAGATACGCGACAGAGTGAGGGCTACACCTTC | CATSRDTRQSEGYTF
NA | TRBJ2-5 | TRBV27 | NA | TGTGCCAGCATCGCAGCACCGGGCCAAGAGACCCAGTACTTC | CASIAAPGQETQYF
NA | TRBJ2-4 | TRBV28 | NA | TGTGCCAGCAGCCTGGGACAAACTCCATACATTCAGTACTTC | CASSLGQTPYIQYF
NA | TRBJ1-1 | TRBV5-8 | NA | TGTGCCAGCAGCTTGGGGCTCAGGCAGGCCCCTGAAGCTTTCTTT | CASSLGLRQAPEAFF
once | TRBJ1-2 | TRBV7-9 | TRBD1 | TGTGCCAGCAGCAACAGCCCCGGGACAGGGAACTATGGCTACACCTTC | CASSNSPGTGNYGYTF
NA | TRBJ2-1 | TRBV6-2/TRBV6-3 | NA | TGTGCCAGCAGCCCCCTGATACAGGGGAGGGAGGAGACCCAGTTCTTC | CASSPLIQGREETQFF
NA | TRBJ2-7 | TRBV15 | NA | TGTGCCACCAGCAGAGTCAGGTCGTGGGGGGACCTGAACTACGAGCAGTACTTC | CATSRVRSWGDLNYEQYF
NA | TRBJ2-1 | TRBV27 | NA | TGTGCCAGCAGTGCGAGCGCCGGTGAGCAGTTCTTC | CASSASAGEQFF
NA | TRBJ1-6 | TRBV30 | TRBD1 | TGTGCCTGGAGTGTGAGAGGTGGGACAGGGTTTTCACCCCTCCACTTT | CAWSVRGGTGFSPLHF
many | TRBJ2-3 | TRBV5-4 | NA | TGTGCCAGCAGCGCCTCGCTTCGGACAAGCCGATGGACAGATACGCAGTATTTT | CASSASLRTSRWTDTQYF
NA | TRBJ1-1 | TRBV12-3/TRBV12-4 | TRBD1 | TGTGCCAGCAGTCGAACCCCGGGACAGACGGGGTCACTGCATCGGCAAACTGAAGCTTTCTTT | CASSRTPGQTGSLHRQTEAFF
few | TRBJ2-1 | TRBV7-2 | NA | TGTGCCAGCAGCTTGAGGGCCGATTACAATGAGCAGTTCTTC | CASSLRADYNEQFF
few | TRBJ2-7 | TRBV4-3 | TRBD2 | TGCGCCAGCAGCCAAGGTCTGGCGGGAGAGCGCCACGAGCAGTACTTC | CASSQGLAGERHEQYF
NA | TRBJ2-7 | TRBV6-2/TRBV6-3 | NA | TGTGCCAGCAGTCGACAGGGACTCTACGAGCAGTACTTC | CASSRQGLYEQYF
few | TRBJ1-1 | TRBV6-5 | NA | TGTGCCAGCAGTTACGACGGAACCACTGAAGCTTTCTTT | CASSYDGTTEAFF
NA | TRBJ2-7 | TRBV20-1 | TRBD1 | TGCAGTGGTTACAACGGACAGGGTAAGATCTACGAGCAGTACTTC | CSGYNGQGKIYEQYF
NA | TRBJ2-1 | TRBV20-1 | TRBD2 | TGCAGTGCTAGAAATCGGCGTGGCAGGGAGGGGTCGGTGCAGTTCTTC | CSARNRRGREGSVQFF
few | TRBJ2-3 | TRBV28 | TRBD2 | TGTGCCAGCAGTACCGCCGGACTAGCGGGACTCACAGATACGCAGTATTTT | CASSTAGLAGLTDTQYF
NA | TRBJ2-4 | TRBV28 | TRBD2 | TGTGCCAGCAGTCCGGGACTAGCGGACGTAGCCAAAAACATTCAGTACTTC | CASSPGLADVAKNIQYF
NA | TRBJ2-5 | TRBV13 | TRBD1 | TGTGCCAGCAGCTTAACCCCGGGACAGGGGATGGAGACCCAGTACTTC | CASSLTPGQGMETQYF
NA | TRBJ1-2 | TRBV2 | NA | TGTGCCAGCAGTGCCTCGACAGTGGCTGGCTACACCTTC | CASSASTVAGYTF